The 26 T cell receptor beta chains given below trace back to one sample, sequenced in a study of blood T cell repertoires in COVID-19. The protocol was immunoSEQ multiplex PCR, while the TCRdb copy is restricted to in-frame clones and leaves out a portion. The sample consists of some 270,000 clones, just under 90% of them appearing once. Sequenced sample: PBMCs or T cells enriched from blood (not recorded which). Receptors originate from a woman aged 55-69 years who had recovered from COVID-19.

V usage is TRBV11-2 and J usage is TRBJ1-2; D not resolved. Looked up from germline, CDR1 is SGHAT and CDR2 is FQNNGV. The V gene lost 8 bases and the J gene lost 8 bases, with 12 bases spanning the gap. The CDR3 spans 11 residues. CDR3 nucleotides: TGTGCCAGCCGGCGGGTGGGCGGCTACACCTTC. Amino acids: CASRRVGGYTF.

Concerning this clone itself: Other DNA sequences in the same sample also yield this CDR3. The chain employs TRBV28 and TRBJ1-2; D might be TRBD1 (6 bases). V gave up 3 bases and J gave up 4 bases, with 12 bases separating them. The CDR3 consists of 14 residues. Germline assignment: CDR1 MDHEN and CDR2 SYDVKM. The CDR3 here is CASSLGRGGYGYTF. As DNA, the CDR3 is TGTGCCAGCAGTTTGGGCAGGGGCGGCTATGGCTACACCTTC.

V is TRBV5-1 and J is TRBJ2-5; D is undetermined. The CDR3 consists of 13 residues. Germline CDR1 and CDR2: SGHRS and YFSETQ. The V and J ends lost 2 bases and 5 bases respectively, with 10 bases between them. The CDR3 bases are TGCGCCAGCAGCTTACGGGTGTGGGAGACCCAGTACTTC. Encoded protein: CASSLRVWETQYF.

This sequence joins TRBV10-3 and TRBJ1-1; D gene uncertain. The V gene's germline CDR1 is ENHRY and CDR2 SYGVKD. CDR3 size: 12 residues. The V and J ends lost 5 bases and 6 bases respectively, with 10 bases between them. The CDR3 is CAISFSGAEAFF. CDR3 in DNA: TGTGCCATCAGTTTTAGCGGGGCTGAAGCTTTCTTT.

The J gene is TRBJ2-5, the V gene TRBV5-5; 8 nucleotides match TRBD1. With V trimmed by 2 bases and J by 4 bases, 7 bases remained unmatched. In germline, CDR1 is SGHKS, CDR2 YYEKEE (reference sequence). CDR3 length: 15 residues. In nucleotides, the CDR3 is TGTGCCAGCAGCTTCCTCGGGACAGGCGGAGAGACCCAGTACTTC. This translates into CASSFLGTGGETQYF.

The chain joins TRBV27 to TRBJ2-7, with 7 bases lining up with TRBD2. V lost 8 bases and J lost 10; bases outside the gene matches: 14. This CDR3 comprises 13 residues. CDR1 is MNHEY, CDR2 SMNVEV, per germline (reference sequence). The CDR3 loop is CASARDYPYPQYF. CDR3 nucleotides: TGTGCCAGCGCCCGGGACTACCCCTACCCTCAGTACTTC.

This rearrangement joins TRBV2 to TRBJ1-1; D is uncertain. Germline assignment: CDR1 SNHLY and CDR2 FYNNEI. This CDR3 region has 12 residues. Deletions cut 6 bases from V and 7 bases from J, with 12 bases between. In nucleotides, the CDR3 is TGTGCCAGCAGAGCAACCGGGGATGAAGCTTTCTTT. Protein sequence: CASRATGDEAFF.

The chain joins TRBV20-1 to TRBJ2-3; 9 positions agree with TRBD1. V lost 3 bases, J lost 6 bases, and 4 bases stayed unmatched. The CDR3 runs 13 residues. Germline V gives CDR1 DFQATT, CDR2 SNEGSKA (reference sequence). CDR3 in DNA: TGCAGTGCTAGTCGGGACAGGGCCGATACGCAGTATTTT. This gives the protein CSASRDRADTQYF.

This sequence joins TRBV5-1 and TRBJ1-1; 8 nucleotides align to TRBD1. Germline V gene sequence: CDR1 SGHRS, CDR2 YFSETQ. Losses at the gene ends were 4 bases for V and 3 bases for J; bases not matched to a gene: 5. The CDR3 extends over 14 amino acids. In nucleotides, the CDR3 is TGCGCCAGCAGCGGACAGGGAAGTGACACTGAAGCTTTCTTT. Protein product: CASSGQGSDTEAFF.

The count of this clone is one. The rearrangement joins TRBV19 to TRBJ2-7, with D perhaps TRBD2 (5 bases). V was trimmed by 5 bases and J by 3 bases, leaving 11 bases between them. The germline V gene has CDR1 LNHDA and CDR2 SQIVND (reference sequence). The CDR3 is 13 residues long. The CDR3 loop reads CASSLGLNYEQYF. The CDR3 DNA follows: TGTGCCAGTAGTCTAGGACTGAACTACGAGCAGTACTTC.

This chain connects TRBV6-6 to TRBJ2-1, with 14 bases fitting TRBD2. V was pared by 5 bases and J by 9 bases, with 6 bases of the junction left unmatched. Germline V lookup: CDR1 MNHNY, CDR2 SVGAGI (reference sequence). The CDR3 covers 15 residues. CDR3 nucleotides: TGTGCCAGCAGTACCCCGGGACTAGCGGGGGCTGAGCAGTTCTTC. This translates into CASSTPGLAGAEQFF.

The rearrangement joins TRBV29-1 to TRBJ2-1; 7 bases align to TRBD1. V lost 7 bases to trimming and J lost 5 bases; unmatched junction nucleotides: 11. The germline gives CDR1 SQVTM, CDR2 ANQGSEA. The CDR3 totals 14 residues. This CDR3 reads CSARSGQRNNEQFF. The CDR3 DNA is TGCAGCGCCCGATCGGGACAGCGTAACAATGAGCAGTTCTTC.

The gene calls are TRBV4-1 and TRBJ1-5; possibly TRBD1 for D (5 bases). CDR3 length: 15 residues. With 0 bases removed from V and 6 bases from J, the gap between germline ends came to 12 bases. CDR1 MGHRA and CDR2 YSYEKL come from the germline V gene. The DNA for the CDR3 is TGCGCCAGCAGCCAAGATCGGGGGGTAGGTCAGCCCCAGCATTTT. This encodes CASSQDRGVGQPQHF.

The chain recombines TRBV19 with TRBJ1-5; the match to TRBD1 covers 9 bases. V shed 5 bases, J shed 5 bases, and the junction held 10 bases outside the gene matches. Germline V gene data show CDR1 as LNHDA and CDR2 as SQIVND (reference sequence). The CDR3 length is 16 residues. CDR3 DNA sequence: TGTGCCAGTAGTCCCCAGGACAGGGGATCGGATCAGCCCCAGCATTTT. It yields the protein CASSPQDRGSDQPQHF.

The rearrangement uses TRBV5-1 and TRBJ1-4; TRBD1 agrees at 9 bases. The J segment lost 7 bases and the V segment lost 5 bases, leaving 12 bases of the junction unmatched. The CDR3 has 16 amino acids. The germline V gene encodes CDR1 SGHRS and CDR2 YFSETQ. CDR3: CASSSVQGAFSEKLFF. The CDR3 DNA is TGCGCCAGCAGTTCAGTACAGGGGGCGTTTAGTGAAAAACTGTTTTTT. The whole variable domain, remainder taken from reference TRBV5-1 and TRBJ1-4, is KAGVTQTPRYLIKTRGQQVTLSCSPISGHRSVSWYQQTPGQGLQFLFEYFSETQRNKGNFPGRFSGRQFSNSRSEMNVSTLELGDSALYLCASSSVQGAFSEKLFFGSGTQLSVL.

The chain joins TRBV14 to TRBJ2-6, with TRBD2 matching 7 bases. With 5 bases clipped from V and 6 bases from J, the junction kept 10 bases outside the gene matches. Germline V lookup: CDR1 SGHDN, CDR2 FVKESK. This CDR3 spans 16 amino acids. In DNA, the CDR3 is TGTGCCAGCAGCTCCCCCTGGGGGGGTCTGGCCAACGTCCTGACTTTC. Translated, it gives CASSSPWGGLANVLTF.

This chain joins TRBV4-2 and TRBJ1-1; the match to TRBD1 covers 7 bases. Germline lookup yields CDR1 LGHNA and CDR2 YNFKEQ. V lost 0 bases to trimming and J lost 4 bases; unmatched junction nucleotides: 8. This CDR3 is 16 amino acids long. The CDR3 region is CASSQDTGVGGTEAFF. CDR3 nucleotides: TGTGCCAGCAGCCAAGATACAGGGGTAGGAGGCACTGAAGCTTTCTTT.

The V gene is TRBV28, the J gene TRBJ1-5, with TRBD1 matching over 7 bases. The CDR3 has 17 amino acids. Germline CDR1 is MDHEN and CDR2 is SYDVKM. V dropped 3 bases and J dropped 0; count of bases not matched to a gene: 8. Here the CDR3 DNA reads TGTGCCAGCAGTTTTTTGGGACAGCTTTATAGCAATCAGCCCCAGCATTTT. Translated, it gives CASSFLGQLYSNQPQHF.

This clone was detected a few times. This chain links TRBV4-1 with TRBJ1-4, with D perhaps matching TRBD1 (6 bases). Germline V gene sequence: CDR1 MGHRA, CDR2 YSYEKL. The CDR3 is 16 amino acids. The V end lost 2 bases, the J end lost 8 bases, and 18 bases lay between the germline ends. The CDR3 is CASSQPMGAGAEKLFF. The CDR3 bases are TGCGCCAGCAGCCAACCAATGGGGGCAGGCGCGGAAAAACTGTTTTTT.

This chain connects TRBV19 to TRBJ1-5, with TRBD1 matching over 7 bases. V was pared by 9 bases and J by 0 bases, with 8 bases of the junction left unmatched. Germline V gene lookup returns CDR1 LNHDA and CDR2 SQIVND (reference sequence). CDR3 length equals 15 residues. The CDR3 DNA reads TGTGCCAGCAGAGGGACAGATTATAGCAATCAGCCCCAGCATTTT. Translating it yields CASRGTDYSNQPQHF.

J is TRBJ2-3 and V is TRBV2, with D possibly being TRBD2 (6 bases). The CDR3 is made up of 14 amino acids. Germline assignment: CDR1 SNHLY and CDR2 FYNNEI. V dropped 2 bases and J dropped 4 bases, with 10 bases sitting between them. CDR3 sequence (DNA): TGTGCCAGCAGTGAAAATTGGGGGGCAGATACGCAGTATTTT. This encodes CASSENWGADTQYF.

The chain is built from TRBV7-3 and TRBJ1-1; 8 positions agree with TRBD1. The CDR3 extends over 16 amino acids. Germline CDR1 reads SGHTA; CDR2 reads FQGTGA. J lost 5 bases, V lost 3 bases, and 11 bases had no gene match. CDR3 DNA: TGTGCCAGCAGCTTGGGGCCGAGACAGGGGAGGACTGAAGCTTTCTTT. The encoded protein is CASSLGPRQGRTEAFF.

The V call is TRBV12-5, the J call TRBJ1-1, with a weak D call TRBD1 (5 bases). The CDR3 consists of 18 residues. Germline lookup yields CDR1 LGHNT and CDR2 FRNRAP. Trimming shortened V by 1 base and J by 6 bases, and 24 bases separated the two germline ends. CDR3 residues: CASGLATTVRGLGAEAFF. CDR3 DNA sequence: TGTGCTAGTGGTTTGGCGACGACCGTTAGGGGACTTGGGGCTGAAGCTTTCTTT. The complete variable domain, with remaining parts taken from reference TRBV12-5 and TRBJ1-1, reads DARVTQTPRHKVTEMGQEVTMRCQPILGHNTVFWYRQTMMQGLELLAYFRNRAPLDDSGMPKDRFSAEMPDATLATLKIQPSEPRDSAVYFCASGLATTVRGLGAEAFFGQGTRLTVV.

This clone turned up a few times. The rearrangement links TRBV27 to TRBJ1-3; weak D call: TRBD1 (6 bases). The CDR3 is made up of 14 amino acids. The germline V gene has CDR1 MNHEY and CDR2 SMNVEV (reference sequence). V was trimmed by 4 bases and J by 1 base, leaving 8 bases between them. Here the CDR3 reads CASSSTGSGNTIYF. The CDR3 coding sequence is TGTGCCAGCAGTTCGACAGGTTCTGGAAACACCATATATTTT.

The V call is TRBV6-6, the J call TRBJ1-1, with a possible D match to TRBD1 (5 bases). Germline V CDR1 and CDR2: MNHNY, SVGAGI (reference sequence). The CDR3 contains 12 residues. Trimming took off 5 bases at V and 7 bases at J, with 11 bases between the two ends. Here the CDR3 reads CASSRPTGEAFF. CDR3 bases: TGTGCCAGCAGTCGACCCACAGGTGAAGCTTTCTTT.

This chain joins TRBV12-5 and TRBJ1-2; 9 positions agree with TRBD1. The trim removed 6 bases at V and 4 bases at J, leaving 6 bases unmatched. The CDR3 loop spans 14 amino acids. CDR1 is LGHNT and CDR2 is FRNRAP in the germline V gene. The CDR3 region is CASGPTGGVYGYTF. CDR3 coding DNA: TGTGCTAGTGGCCCCACAGGGGGCGTCTATGGCTACACCTTC.